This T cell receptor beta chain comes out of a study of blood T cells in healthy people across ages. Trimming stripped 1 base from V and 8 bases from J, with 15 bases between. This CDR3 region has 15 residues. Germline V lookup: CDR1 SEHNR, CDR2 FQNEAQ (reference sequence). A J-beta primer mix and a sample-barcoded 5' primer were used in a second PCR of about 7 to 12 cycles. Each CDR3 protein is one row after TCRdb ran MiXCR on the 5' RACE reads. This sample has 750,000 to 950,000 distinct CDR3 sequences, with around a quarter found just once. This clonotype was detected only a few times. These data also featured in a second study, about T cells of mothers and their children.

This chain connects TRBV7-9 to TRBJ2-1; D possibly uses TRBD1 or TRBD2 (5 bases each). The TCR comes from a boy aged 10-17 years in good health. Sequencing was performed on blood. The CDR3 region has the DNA TGTGCCAGCAGCTTAGTGGCAGGGAGCGGATATGAGCAGTTCTTC. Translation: CASSLVAGSGYEQFF.